This entry lists 16 T cell receptor beta chains sequenced from one sample in a study of neurological immune-mediated disorders (dated by TCRdb to the late 2010s). Libraries were made using 5' RACE. Sequenced using an Illumina HiSeq 2500. TCRdb reprocessing: public reads trimmed at Q25 with fastp, clones called with MiXCR, in-frame beta chains kept. Each CDR3 protein appears once, grouped with its most common genes and DNA. Within this sample are about 43,000 distinct CDR3 sequences, with approximately 11% of them counted one time only. In total, the top ten clones hold 1.3% of the sample. Sequencing was performed on PBMCs. The receptor source for this set is a female donor in good health.

This clonotype was seen ten or more times. The J gene is TRBJ1-1, the V gene TRBV7-9; 9 bases align to TRBD1. Germline CDR1 and CDR2: SEHNR and FQNEAQ (reference sequence). With V trimmed by 7 bases and J by 6 bases, 12 bases remained unmatched. The CDR3 is 15 amino acids. Written as DNA, the CDR3 is TGTGCCAGCACCATACCGGGACAGGGTTTCGCTGAAGCTTTCTTT. Amino acid sequence: CASTIPGQGFAEAFF.

This clonotype was recorded many times. This chain uses TRBV6-1 with TRBJ1-1; 11 bases are shared with TRBD1. The CDR3 extends over 16 amino acids. V lost 6 bases, J lost 4 bases, and 10 bases stayed unmatched. CDR1 is MNHNS and CDR2 is SASEGT in the germline V gene. The CDR3 DNA is TGTGCCAGCAGCGGACAGGGGGCAGTGGTTCTCACTGAAGCTTTCTTT. Translation: CASSGQGAVVLTEAFF.

This clonotype was counted at least ten times. The chain links TRBV2 to TRBJ1-2; possible D gene TRBD1, 6 bases. The CDR3 has 14 residues. Trimming pared 6 bases from V and 4 bases from J, leaving 15 bases between. Germline V gene data show CDR1 as SNHLY and CDR2 as FYNNEI. The CDR3 loop reads CASSATGRTYGYTF. CDR3 DNA: TGTGCCAGCAGCGCAACAGGGAGGACCTATGGCTACACCTTC. The whole variable domain, remainder taken from reference TRBV2 and TRBJ1-2, is EPEVTQTPSHQVTQMGQEVILRCVPISNHLYFYWYRQILGQKVEFLVSFYNNEISEKSEIFDDQFSVERPDGSNFTLKIRSTKLEDSAMYFCASSATGRTYGYTFGSGTRLTVV.

This clonotype appeared many times. This chain links TRBV4-1 with TRBJ2-7, with TRBD1 matching over 10 bases. The CDR3 has 16 amino acids. J was trimmed by 0 bases and V by 0 bases; bases with no gene match: 2. Germline V gives CDR1 MGHRA, CDR2 YSYEKL. The CDR3 bases are TGCGCCAGCAGCCAAGATAGGACAGGGGGCTCCTACGAGCAGTACTTC. It yields the protein CASSQDRTGGSYEQYF.

The CDR3 here is CASSHQGEAEAFF. In DNA, the CDR3 is TGTGCCAGCAGCCACCAAGGGGAAGCTGAAGCTTTCTTT. The rearrangement uses TRBV3-1 and TRBJ1-1, with a possible D match to TRBD1 (5 bases). The CDR3 has 13 amino acids. From germline, CDR1 is LGHDT and CDR2 YNNKEL (reference sequence). Trimming cost V 3 bases and J 6 bases, with 11 bases left between them.

This clonotype appeared a single time. The chain employs TRBV7-3 and TRBJ2-1, with 7 bases aligning to TRBD2. V was clipped by 5 bases and J by 5 bases; unmatched bases: 12. Germline assignment: CDR1 SGHTA and CDR2 FQGTGA. The CDR3 is 16 residues long. The CDR3 reads CASSPFTSATDNEQFF. CDR3 bases: TGTGCCAGCAGCCCCTTCACTAGCGCTACAGACAATGAGCAGTTCTTC.

This clonotype was seen repeatedly, ten times or more. V and J are TRBV20-1 and TRBJ1-1; the D is unclear. Germline CDR1 reads DFQATT; CDR2 reads SNEGSKA (reference sequence). The V end lost 0 bases, the J end lost 0 bases, and 11 bases lay between the germline ends. The CDR3 extends over 15 amino acids. The CDR3, as DNA: TGCAGTGCTAGAGATGCCGGTAACGTGAACACTGAAGCTTTCTTT. Its translation is CSARDAGNVNTEAFF.

Ten or more counts support this clonotype. The chain is built from TRBV7-8 and TRBJ1-2; D remains unclear. V was trimmed by 0 bases and J by 4 bases, leaving 15 bases between them. Germline CDR1 SGHVS, CDR2 FQNEAQ. CDR3 size: 16 residues. The CDR3 sequence: CASSLALTGLSYGYTF. CDR3 in DNA: TGTGCCAGCAGCTTAGCCCTGACCGGGTTGAGCTATGGCTACACCTTC.

The sample holds many counts of this clonotype. V usage is TRBV2 and J usage is TRBJ1-1; maybe TRBD1 (5 bases). The CDR3 spans 13 residues. Germline CDR1 is SNHLY and CDR2 is FYNNEI. V was pared by 3 bases and J by 5 bases, with 10 bases between. In DNA, the CDR3 is TGTGCCAGCAGTGACGGGGGGGGTACTGAAGCTTTCTTT. It is translated as CASSDGGGTEAFF.

The table lists this clonotype with many counts. This rearrangement joins TRBV7-8 to TRBJ1-1; D remains unclear. The germline V and J ends were trimmed by 3 bases and 2 bases, with 7 bases remaining between them. Germline lookup yields CDR1 SGHVS and CDR2 FQNEAQ. This CDR3 has 13 amino acids. DNA for the CDR3: TGTGCCAGCAGCTTCGTCCCTAACACTGAAGCTTTCTTT. This sequence encodes CASSFVPNTEAFF.

This clonotype was counted ten times or more. The genes are TRBV5-1 and TRBJ2-3; TRBD2 aligns across 8 bases. The germline V gene encodes CDR1 SGHRS and CDR2 YFSETQ. The V gene end was trimmed by 1 base and the J gene end by 1 base; junction bases not matched to a gene: 5. There are 16 residues in the CDR3. CDR3 nucleotide sequence: TGCGCCAGCAGCTTGACGGGAGGGCCAGGCACAGATACGCAGTATTTT. Protein: CASSLTGGPGTDTQYF.

This clonotype was observed at least ten times. The chain uses TRBV9 and TRBJ2-1, with 7 nucleotides matching TRBD2. The CDR3 length is 15 residues. Germline lookup yields CDR1 SGDLS and CDR2 YYNGEE. V lost 0 bases to trimming and J lost 6 bases; unmatched junction nucleotides: 6. This chain's CDR3 is CASSVGGSSLNEQFF. In DNA, the CDR3 is TGTGCCAGCAGCGTAGGCGGGAGCTCCCTCAATGAGCAGTTCTTC.

This clonotype has a handful of counts. The chain joins TRBV29-1 to TRBJ1-1; D is undetermined. The CDR3 consists of 15 residues. Trimming cost V 3 bases and J 6 bases, with 20 bases left between them. Per germline, CDR1 SQVTM and CDR2 ANQGSEA. The CDR3 sequence: CSVEGRPGWVSEAFF. The DNA for the CDR3 is TGCAGCGTTGAGGGCCGTCCCGGGTGGGTTTCTGAAGCTTTCTTT.

This clonotype was detected ten times or more. V gene TRBV6-2 or TRBV6-3 combines with J gene TRBJ1-3; a weak D match, TRBD1 (5 bases). V was clipped by 5 bases and J by 7 bases, with 21 bases between them. Germline CDR1 reads MNHEY; CDR2 reads SVGEGT. The CDR3 spans 16 residues. The CDR3 here is CASSIQTGHPRNTIYF. For the CDR3, the DNA is TGTGCCAGCAGTATACAAACAGGCCACCCCAGGAACACCATATATTTT.

This clonotype was seen only a few times. The genes are TRBV20-1 and TRBJ1-5, with TRBD1 matching 8 bases. Trimming took 1 base from V and 0 from J; bases not matched to a gene: 11. CDR1 DFQATT and CDR2 SNEGSKA come from the germline V gene (reference sequence). The CDR3 spans 18 residues. The CDR3 nucleotides read TGCAGTGCTAGAGGGGGGGCAGGGGGCACGAATAGCAATCAGCCCCAGCATTTT. Protein sequence: CSARGGAGGTNSNQPQHF.

This clonotype appeared many times. This rearrangement joins TRBV12-3 or TRBV12-4 to TRBJ2-1; D gene ambiguous. Trimming left V 3 bases short and J 2 bases short, with 11 bases between. CDR3 length equals 15 residues. The CDR3 is CASSFSARTYNEQFF. The CDR3 DNA follows: TGTGCCAGCAGTTTTTCGGCTAGAACCTACAATGAGCAGTTCTTC.